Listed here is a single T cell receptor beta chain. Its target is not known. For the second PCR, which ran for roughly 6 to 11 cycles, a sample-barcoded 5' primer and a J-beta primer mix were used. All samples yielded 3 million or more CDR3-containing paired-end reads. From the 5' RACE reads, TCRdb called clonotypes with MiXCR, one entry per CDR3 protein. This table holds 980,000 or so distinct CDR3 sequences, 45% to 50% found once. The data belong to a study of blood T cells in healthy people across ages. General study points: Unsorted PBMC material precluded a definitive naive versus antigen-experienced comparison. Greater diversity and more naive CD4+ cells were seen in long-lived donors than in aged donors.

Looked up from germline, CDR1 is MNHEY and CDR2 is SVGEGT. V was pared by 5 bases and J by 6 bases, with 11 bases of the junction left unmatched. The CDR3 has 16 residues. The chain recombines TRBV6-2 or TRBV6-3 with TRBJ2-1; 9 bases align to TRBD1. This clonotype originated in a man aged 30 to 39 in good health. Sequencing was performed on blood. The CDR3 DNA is TGTGCCAGCAGTCGACCCCGGGACAGGGTCCTCAATGAGCAGTTCTTC. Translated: CASSRPRDRVLNEQFF.